The present T cell receptor beta chain was sequenced within a study of shared clonotypes between healthy human individuals. The CDR3 is 16 residues long. Trimming took 2 bases from V and 2 from J; bases not matched to a gene: 7. The germline CDR1 and CDR2 sequences are MGHRA and YSYEKL. Sequenced by immunoSEQ multiplex PCR; TCRdb stores in-frame clones only, minus some. The data show about 490,000 clones, roughly four fifths seen once. The TCR sequence derives from a woman in her thirties or forties in good health. Some clones in this sample may be carry-over from other donors' samples. The specimen was PBMCs. V is TRBV4-1 and J is TRBJ2-3; TRBD1 matches at 7 bases. Here the CDR3 reads CASSQKQGVITDTQYF. DNA of the CDR3: TGCGCCAGCAGCCAAAAGCAGGGGGTTATCACAGATACGCAGTATTTT.